This TCR beta chain was sequenced for a study of technical replicates of blood from a handful of donors. Per the germline V gene, CDR1 is MNHEY and CDR2 is SVGAGI. The CDR3 consists of 13 residues. V lost 4 bases to trimming and J lost 1 base, with 4 bases between them. Sequenced by immunoSEQ multiplex PCR; TCRdb stores in-frame clones only, minus some. The sample yields more than 65,000 clones, about nine tenths seen once. The sample consisted of T cells isolated from PBMCs. This TCR derives from a human donor in good health. The V and J genes are TRBV6-5 and TRBJ2-2; no reliable D call. CDR3 protein: CASSFLNTGELFF. CDR3 in DNA: TGTGCCAGCAGTTTTCTGAACACCGGGGAGCTGTTTTTT.